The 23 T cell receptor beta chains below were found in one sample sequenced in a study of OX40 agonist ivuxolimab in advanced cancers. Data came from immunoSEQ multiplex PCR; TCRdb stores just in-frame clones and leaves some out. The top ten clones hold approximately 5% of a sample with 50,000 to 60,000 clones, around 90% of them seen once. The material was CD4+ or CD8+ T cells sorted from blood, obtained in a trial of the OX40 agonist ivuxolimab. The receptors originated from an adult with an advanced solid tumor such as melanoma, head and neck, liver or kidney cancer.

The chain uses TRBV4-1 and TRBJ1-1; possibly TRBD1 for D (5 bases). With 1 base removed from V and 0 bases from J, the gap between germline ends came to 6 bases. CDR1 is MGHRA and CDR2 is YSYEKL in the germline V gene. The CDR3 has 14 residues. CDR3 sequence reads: CASSQVGLNTEAFF. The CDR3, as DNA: TGCGCCAGCAGCCAAGTGGGGCTGAACACTGAAGCTTTCTTT.

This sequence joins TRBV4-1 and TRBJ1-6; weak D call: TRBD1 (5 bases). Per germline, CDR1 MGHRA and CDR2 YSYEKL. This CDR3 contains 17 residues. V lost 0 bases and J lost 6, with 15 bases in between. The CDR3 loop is CASSQDHGAAGNSPLHF. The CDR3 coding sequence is TGCGCCAGCAGCCAAGATCACGGGGCGGCCGGTAATTCACCCCTCCACTTT.

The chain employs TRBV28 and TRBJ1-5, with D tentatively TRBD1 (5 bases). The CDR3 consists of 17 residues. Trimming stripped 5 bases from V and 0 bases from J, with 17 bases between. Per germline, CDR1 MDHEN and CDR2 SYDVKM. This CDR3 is CASSIYRPDYSNQPQHF. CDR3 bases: TGTGCCAGCAGTATTTACAGGCCCGACTATAGCAATCAGCCCCAGCATTTT.

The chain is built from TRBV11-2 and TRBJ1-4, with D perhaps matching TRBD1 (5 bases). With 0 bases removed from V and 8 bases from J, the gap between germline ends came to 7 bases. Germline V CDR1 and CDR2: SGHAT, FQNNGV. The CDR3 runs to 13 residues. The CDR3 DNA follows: TGTGCCAGCAGCTTAGATCGGGGGGAAAAACTGTTTTTT. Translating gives CASSLDRGEKLFF.

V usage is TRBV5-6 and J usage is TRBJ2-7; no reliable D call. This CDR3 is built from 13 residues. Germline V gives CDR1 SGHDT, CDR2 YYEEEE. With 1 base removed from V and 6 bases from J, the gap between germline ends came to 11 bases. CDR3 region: CASSLIPQTEQYF. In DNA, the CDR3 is TGTGCCAGCAGCTTGATACCACAGACCGAGCAGTACTTC.

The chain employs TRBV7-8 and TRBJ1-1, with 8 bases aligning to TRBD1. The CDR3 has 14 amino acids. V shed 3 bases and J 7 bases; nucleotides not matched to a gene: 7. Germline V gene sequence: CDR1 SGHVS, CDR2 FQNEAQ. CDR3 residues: CASSFRRGLGEAFF. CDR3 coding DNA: TGTGCCAGCAGCTTTCGCAGGGGGCTTGGTGAAGCTTTCTTT.

CDR3 nucleotides: TGTGCCAGCAGCTTAGCGGGCGGGTTTTACAATGAGCAGTTCTTC. It encodes CASSLAGGFYNEQFF. The chain is built from TRBV7-6 and TRBJ2-1; D may be TRBD2 (5 bases). Trimming cost V 0 bases and J 4 bases, with 10 bases left between them. The germline gives CDR1 SGHVS, CDR2 FNYEAQ. The CDR3 runs to 15 residues.

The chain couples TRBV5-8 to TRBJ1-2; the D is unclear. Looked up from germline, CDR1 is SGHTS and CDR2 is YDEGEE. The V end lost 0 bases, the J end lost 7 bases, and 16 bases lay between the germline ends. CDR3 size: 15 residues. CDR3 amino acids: CASSLETRVRVGYTF. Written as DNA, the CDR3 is TGTGCCAGCAGCTTGGAGACACGGGTACGGGTTGGCTACACCTTC.

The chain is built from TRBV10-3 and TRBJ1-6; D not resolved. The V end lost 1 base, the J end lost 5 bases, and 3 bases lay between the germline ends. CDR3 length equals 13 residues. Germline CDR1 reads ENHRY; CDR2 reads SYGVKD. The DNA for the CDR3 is TGTGCCATCAGTGAGTGGAATAATTCACCCCTCCACTTT. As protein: CAISEWNNSPLHF.

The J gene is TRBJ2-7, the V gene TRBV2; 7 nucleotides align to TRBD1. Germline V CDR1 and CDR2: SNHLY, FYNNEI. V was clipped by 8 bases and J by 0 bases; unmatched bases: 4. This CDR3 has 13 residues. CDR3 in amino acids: CASRTGASYEQYF. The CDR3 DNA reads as TGTGCCAGCCGCACAGGGGCCTCCTACGAGCAGTACTTC. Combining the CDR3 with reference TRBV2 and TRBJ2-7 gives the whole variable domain EPEVTQTPSHQVTQMGQEVILRCVPISNHLYFYWYRQILGQKVEFLVSFYNNEISEKSEIFDDQFSVERPDGSNFTLKIRSTKLEDSAMYFCASRTGASYEQYFGPGTRLTVT.

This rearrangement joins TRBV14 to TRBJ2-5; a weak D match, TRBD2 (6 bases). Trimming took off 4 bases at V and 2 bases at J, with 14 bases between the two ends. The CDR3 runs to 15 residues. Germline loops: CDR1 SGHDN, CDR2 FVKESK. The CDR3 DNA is TGTGCCAGCAGCCGTCGACTAGGAGCACAAGAGACCCAGTACTTC. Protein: CASSRRLGAQETQYF.

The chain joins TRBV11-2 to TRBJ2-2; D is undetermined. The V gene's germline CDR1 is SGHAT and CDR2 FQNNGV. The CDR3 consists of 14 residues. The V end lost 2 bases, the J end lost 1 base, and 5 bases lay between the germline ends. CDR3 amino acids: CASSLSQNTGELFF. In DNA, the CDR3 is TGTGCCAGCAGCTTATCCCAGAACACCGGGGAGCTGTTTTTT.

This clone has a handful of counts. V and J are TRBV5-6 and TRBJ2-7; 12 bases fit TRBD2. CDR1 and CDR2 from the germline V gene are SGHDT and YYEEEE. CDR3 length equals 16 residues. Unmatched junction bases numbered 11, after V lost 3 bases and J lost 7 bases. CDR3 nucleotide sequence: TGTGCCAGCAGCTCCCGGACTAGCGGGATACCCTGGGAGCAGTACTTC. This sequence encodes CASSSRTSGIPWEQYF.

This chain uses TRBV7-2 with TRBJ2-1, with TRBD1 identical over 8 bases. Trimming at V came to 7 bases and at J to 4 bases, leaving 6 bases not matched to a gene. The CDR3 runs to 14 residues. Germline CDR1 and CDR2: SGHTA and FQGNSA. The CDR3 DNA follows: TGTGCCAGCAACCCACAGGGGGTGTACAATGAGCAGTTCTTC. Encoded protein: CASNPQGVYNEQFF.

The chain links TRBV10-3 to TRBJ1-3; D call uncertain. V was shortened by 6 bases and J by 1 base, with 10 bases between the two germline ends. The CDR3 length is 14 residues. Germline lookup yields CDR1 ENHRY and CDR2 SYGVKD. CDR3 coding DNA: TGTGCCATCAGGAGGGAAGCATCTGGAAACACCATATATTTT. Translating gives CAIRREASGNTIYF.

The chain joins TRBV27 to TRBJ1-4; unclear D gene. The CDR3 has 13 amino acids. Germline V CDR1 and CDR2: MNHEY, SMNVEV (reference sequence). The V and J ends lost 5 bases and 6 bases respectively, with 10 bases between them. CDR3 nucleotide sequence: TGTGCCAGCAGTCGACACGGACATGAAAAACTGTTTTTT. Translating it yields CASSRHGHEKLFF. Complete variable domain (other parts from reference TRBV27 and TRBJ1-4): EAQVTQNPRYLITVTGKKLTVTCSQNMNHEYMSWYRQDPGLGLRQIYYSMNVEVTDKGDVPEGYKVSRKEKRNFPLILESPSPNQTSLYFCASSRHGHEKLFFGSGTQLSVL.

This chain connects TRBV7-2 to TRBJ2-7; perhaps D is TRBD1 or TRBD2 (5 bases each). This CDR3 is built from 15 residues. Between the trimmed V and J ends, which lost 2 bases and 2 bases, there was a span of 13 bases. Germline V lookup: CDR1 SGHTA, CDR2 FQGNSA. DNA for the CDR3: TGTGCCAGCAGCTTACGATACGGGGCCACCTACGAGCAGTACTTC. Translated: CASSLRYGATYEQYF. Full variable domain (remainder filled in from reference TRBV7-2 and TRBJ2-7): GAGVSQSPSNKVTEKGKDVELRCDPISGHTALYWYRQSLGQGLEFLIYFQGNSAPDKSGLPSDRFSAERTGGSVSTLTIQRTQQEDSAVYLCASSLRYGATYEQYFGPGTRLTVT.

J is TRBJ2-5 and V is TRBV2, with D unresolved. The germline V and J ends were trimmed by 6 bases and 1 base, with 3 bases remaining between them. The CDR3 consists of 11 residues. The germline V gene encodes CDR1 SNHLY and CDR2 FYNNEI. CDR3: CASRVQETQYF. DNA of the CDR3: TGTGCCAGCAGGGTCCAAGAGACCCAGTACTTC.

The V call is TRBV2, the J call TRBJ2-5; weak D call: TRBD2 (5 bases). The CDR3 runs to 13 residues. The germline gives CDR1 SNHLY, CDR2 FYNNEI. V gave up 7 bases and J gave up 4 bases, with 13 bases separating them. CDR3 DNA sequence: TGTGCCAGCAAGGCCTCCGGAGGAGAGACCCAGTACTTC. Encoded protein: CASKASGGETQYF.

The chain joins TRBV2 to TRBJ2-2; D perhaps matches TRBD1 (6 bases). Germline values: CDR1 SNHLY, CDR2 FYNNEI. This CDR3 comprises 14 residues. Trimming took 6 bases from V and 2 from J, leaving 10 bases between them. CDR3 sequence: CASRTGRNTGELFF. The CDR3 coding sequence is TGTGCCAGCAGGACAGGTCGCAACACCGGGGAGCTGTTTTTT.

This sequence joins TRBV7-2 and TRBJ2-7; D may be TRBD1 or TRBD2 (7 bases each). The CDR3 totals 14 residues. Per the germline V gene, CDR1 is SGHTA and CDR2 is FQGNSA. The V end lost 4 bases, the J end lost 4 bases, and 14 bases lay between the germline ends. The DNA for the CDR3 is TGTGCCAGCAGCTCACGACAGGGAGGGTACGAGCAGTACTTC. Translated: CASSSRQGGYEQYF. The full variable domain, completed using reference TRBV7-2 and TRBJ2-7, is GAGVSQSPSNKVTEKGKDVELRCDPISGHTALYWYRQSLGQGLEFLIYFQGNSAPDKSGLPSDRFSAERTGGSVSTLTIQRTQQEDSAVYLCASSSRQGGYEQYFGPGTRLTVT.

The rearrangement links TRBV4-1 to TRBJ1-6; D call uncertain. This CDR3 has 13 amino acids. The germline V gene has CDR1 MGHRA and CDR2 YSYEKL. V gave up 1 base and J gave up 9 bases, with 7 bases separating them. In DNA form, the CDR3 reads TGCGCCAGCAGCCAAGTTCTCGTTTCACCCCTCCACTTT. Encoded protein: CASSQVLVSPLHF.

This CDR3 is CASSLVLTVAYF. CDR3 sequence (DNA): TGTGCCAGCAGCTTGGTTTTAACCGTTGCGTATTTT. V and J are TRBV5-8 and TRBJ2-3; no clear D. The CDR3 runs 12 residues. From germline, CDR1 is SGHTS and CDR2 YDEGEE. Deletions cut 0 bases from V and 14 bases from J, with 13 bases between.